This T cell receptor beta chain was profiled in a study of cytomegalovirus exposure and HLA in healthy donors. PCR amplification relied on 60 Vbeta primers (plus 13 Jbeta primers). Method: immunoSEQ multiplex PCR; TCRdb's copy keeps in-frame clones and lacks some. Its table records fewer than 150,000 clones. Germline values: CDR1 SGHRS, CDR2 YFSETQ. V lost 3 bases and J lost 4; bases outside the gene matches: 9. This CDR3 contains 15 residues. A remark on this clone: Its antigen is as yet unknown.

Overall study findings and caveats: Later analysis identified a missense DCLRE1C variant that was linked to TCR beta V- and J-gene trimming. As a later analysis revealed, most CMV-associated TCR beta chains appeared HLA-restricted. Per a later analysis, HLA-associated TCR beta chains showed more clonal expansion than other, equally common TCR beta chains.

This clonotype was obtained from a woman in her fifties or sixties in good health and CMV-seronegative. Specimen: PBMCs. The gene calls are TRBV5-1 and TRBJ1-1, with TRBD1 matching over 7 bases. The CDR3 DNA reads TGCGCCAGCAGCTCTCAAGGACAGGTAGGCACTGAAGCTTTCTTT. The encoded protein is CASSSQGQVGTEAFF. Full variable domain (missing parts from reference TRBV5-1 and TRBJ1-1): KAGVTQTPRYLIKTRGQQVTLSCSPISGHRSVSWYQQTPGQGLQFLFEYFSETQRNKGNFPGRFSGRQFSNSRSEMNVSTLELGDSALYLCASSSQGQVGTEAFFGQGTRLTVV.